This TCR beta chain was identified during a study of beta chain features in type 1 diabetes. Study overall: Cell yields, gender and age were similar in healthy donors and patients. Study results and limitations: Among patients with Type 1 diabetes, TCRB CDR3s were moderately but significantly shorter in every one of the four CD4+ subsets.

Reverse transcription of all isolated RNA meant that expressed TCRB transcripts were sequenced. The table came from immunoSEQ multiplex PCR; TCRdb's copy has only in-frame clones and leaves some out. This table has roughly 240,000 clones, about 71% appearing once. This clone has only a few counts. Antigen unknown. CDR1 and CDR2 (germline): SGHRS, YFSETQ. With 0 bases removed from V and 2 bases from J, the gap between germline ends came to 11 bases. The CDR3 contains 15 residues. The chain links TRBV5-1 to TRBJ1-1, with D hard to call. This clonotype was sampled from a man aged 30 to 39 in good health. The sample consisted of naive CD4+ T cells from blood. The CDR3 sequence: CASSLAAGSNTEAFF. CDR3 sequence (DNA): TGCGCCAGCAGCTTGGCCGCGGGCAGCAACACTGAAGCTTTCTTT.